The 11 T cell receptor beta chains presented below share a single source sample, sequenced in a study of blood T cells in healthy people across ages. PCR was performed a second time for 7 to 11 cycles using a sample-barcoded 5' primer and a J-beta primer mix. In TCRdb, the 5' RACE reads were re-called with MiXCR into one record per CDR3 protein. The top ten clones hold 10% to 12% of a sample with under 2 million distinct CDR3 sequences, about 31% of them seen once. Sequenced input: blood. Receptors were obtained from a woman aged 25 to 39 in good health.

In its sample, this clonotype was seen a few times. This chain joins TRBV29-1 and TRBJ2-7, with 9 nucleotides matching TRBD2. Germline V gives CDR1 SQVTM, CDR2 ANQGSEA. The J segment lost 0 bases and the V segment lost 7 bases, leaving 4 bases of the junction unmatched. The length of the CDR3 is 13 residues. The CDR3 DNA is TGCAGCGCCCATAGCGGGAGCTCCTACGAGCAGTACTTC. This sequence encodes CSAHSGSSYEQYF.

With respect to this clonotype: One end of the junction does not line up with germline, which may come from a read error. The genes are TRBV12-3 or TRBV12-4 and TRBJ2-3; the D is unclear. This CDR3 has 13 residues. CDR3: CASTSYSTDAQYF. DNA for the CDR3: TGTGCCAGCACGAGCTACAGCACAGATGCGCAGTATTTT.

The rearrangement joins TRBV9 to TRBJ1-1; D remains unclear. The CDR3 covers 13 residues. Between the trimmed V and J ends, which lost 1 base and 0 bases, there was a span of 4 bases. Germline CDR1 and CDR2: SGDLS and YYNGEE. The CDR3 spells CASSVHMNTEAFF. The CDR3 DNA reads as TGTGCCAGCAGCGTACATATGAACACTGAAGCTTTCTTT.

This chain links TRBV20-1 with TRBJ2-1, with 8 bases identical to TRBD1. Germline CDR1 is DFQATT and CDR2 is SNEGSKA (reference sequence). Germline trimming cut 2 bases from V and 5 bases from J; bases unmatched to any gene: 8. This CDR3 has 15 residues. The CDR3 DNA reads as TGCAGTGCTAGACGCGACAGGGGATTCAACAATGAGCAGTTCTTC. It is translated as CSARRDRGFNNEQFF.

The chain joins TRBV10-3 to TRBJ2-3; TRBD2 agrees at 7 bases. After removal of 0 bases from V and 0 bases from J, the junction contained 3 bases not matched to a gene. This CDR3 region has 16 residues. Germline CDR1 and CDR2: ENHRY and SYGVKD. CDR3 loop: CAISESERGSTDTQYF. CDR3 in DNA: TGTGCCATCAGTGAGTCGGAGCGGGGAAGCACAGATACGCAGTATTTT.

DNA for the CDR3: TGTGCCAGCAGCCCCCTTGGCGGGTTCAATGAGCAGTTCTTC. It is translated as CASSPLGGFNEQFF. V gene TRBV7-3 combines with J gene TRBJ2-1, with D perhaps TRBD2 (5 bases). This CDR3 has 14 amino acids. V was pared by 5 bases and J by 6 bases, with 14 bases between. Germline V gene lookup returns CDR1 SGHTA and CDR2 FQGTGA.

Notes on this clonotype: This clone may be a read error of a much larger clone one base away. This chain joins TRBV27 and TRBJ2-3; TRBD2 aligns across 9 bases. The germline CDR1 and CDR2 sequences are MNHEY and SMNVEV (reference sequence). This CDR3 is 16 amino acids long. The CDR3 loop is CTSSPVAGVGTDTQYF. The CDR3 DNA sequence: TGTACCAGCAGTCCTGTAGCGGGAGTGGGCACAGATACGCAGTATTTT.

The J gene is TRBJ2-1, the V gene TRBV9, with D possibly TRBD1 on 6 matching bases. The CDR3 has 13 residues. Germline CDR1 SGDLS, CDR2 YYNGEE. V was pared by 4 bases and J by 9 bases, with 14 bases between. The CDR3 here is CASSQGTGSEQFF. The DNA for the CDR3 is TGTGCCAGCAGCCAGGGGACGGGTAGTGAGCAGTTCTTC.

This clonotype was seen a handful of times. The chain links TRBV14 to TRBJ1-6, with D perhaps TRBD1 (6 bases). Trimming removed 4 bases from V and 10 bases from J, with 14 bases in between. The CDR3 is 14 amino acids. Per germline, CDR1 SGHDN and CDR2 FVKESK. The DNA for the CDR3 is TGTGCCAGCAGCCTCTCAGGGGTATGGTCACCCCTCCACTTT. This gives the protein CASSLSGVWSPLHF.

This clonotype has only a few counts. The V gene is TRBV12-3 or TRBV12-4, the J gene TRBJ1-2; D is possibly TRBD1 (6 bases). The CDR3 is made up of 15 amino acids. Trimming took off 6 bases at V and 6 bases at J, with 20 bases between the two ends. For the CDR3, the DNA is TGTGCCAGCAGCGCCGACAGGACCCCGGGGGATGGCTACACCTTC. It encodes CASSADRTPGDGYTF.

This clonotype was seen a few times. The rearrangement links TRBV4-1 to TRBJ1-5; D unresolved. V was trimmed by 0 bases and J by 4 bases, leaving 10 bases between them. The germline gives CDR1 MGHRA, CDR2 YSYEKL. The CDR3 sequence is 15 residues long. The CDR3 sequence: CASSQDAARNQPQHF. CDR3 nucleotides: TGCGCCAGCAGCCAAGATGCGGCCCGAAATCAGCCCCAGCATTTT.